Shown below are 22 T cell receptor beta chains from a single sample sequenced in a study of T cells in Graves' hyperthyroidism and ophthalmopathy. There were TCR beta CDR3 regions amplified from RNA transcripts. A first-round RT-PCR of the TCR CDR3 used the HTBI primer set. Each CDR3 protein is one row after TCRdb ran MiXCR on the multiplex PCR reads. The sample shows 300,000 to 400,000 distinct CDR3 sequences, roughly 20% of them seen only once. The sample consisted of blood. The receptors here all came from a man younger than 30 with Graves' ophthalmopathy.

This clonotype was counted between two and nine times. V and J are TRBV18 and TRBJ2-1, with 7 bases identical to TRBD1. The CDR3 length is 15 residues. Trimming took 4 bases from V and 12 from J; bases not matched to a gene: 15. CDR1 and CDR2 (germline): KGHSH, LQKENI. The CDR3 coding sequence is TGTGCCAGCTCACTAGGACAGGATCGAAAAGGGTTGCAGTTCTTC. It specifies CASSLGQDRKGLQFF.

The table lists this clonotype with many counts. This chain connects TRBV6-1 to TRBJ2-7; 10 bases fit TRBD1. With V trimmed by 5 bases and J by 3 bases, 4 bases remained unmatched. This CDR3 comprises 14 residues. CDR1 is MNHNS and CDR2 is SASEGT in the germline V gene. In DNA form, the CDR3 reads TGTGCCAGCAGTCTTCGGACAGGGGGCTACGAGCAGTACTTC. It is translated as CASSLRTGGYEQYF.

Comments on this clonotype: A much more abundant neighbour one base away suggests this may be a read error. The chain has TRBV14 and TRBJ2-3, with TRBD2 matching over 12 bases. With 4 bases clipped from V and 2 bases from J, the junction kept 1 base outside the gene matches. Germline loops: CDR1 SGHDN, CDR2 FVKESK. This CDR3 is built from 15 residues. The CDR3 DNA sequence: TGTGCCAGCAGCCGGACTAGCGGGGTCACAGATACGCAGTATTTT. Amino acids: CASSRTSGVTDTQYF.

This clonotype was detected many times. The chain joins TRBV2 to TRBJ2-5, with D possibly TRBD2 on 6 matching bases. V gave up 7 bases and J gave up 2 bases, with 8 bases separating them. Germline CDR1 SNHLY, CDR2 FYNNEI. CDR3 length: 12 amino acids. CDR3 DNA sequence: TGTGCCAGCATGGAGGGTCAAGAGACCCAGTACTTC. It codes for CASMEGQETQYF.

This clonotype was counted many times. The gene calls are TRBV25-1 and TRBJ2-7; 12 bases line up with TRBD1. The CDR3 totals 17 residues. Germline lookup yields CDR1 MGHDK and CDR2 SYGVNS. V was clipped by 3 bases and J by 0 bases; unmatched bases: 6. The chain's CDR3 is CASSDGTGGRLSYEQYF. In nucleotides, the CDR3 is TGTGCCAGCAGTGATGGGACAGGGGGCCGCCTCTCCTACGAGCAGTACTTC.

This clonotype came up a few times. This sequence joins TRBV20-1 and TRBJ2-3; 10 bases fit TRBD2. Per germline, CDR1 DFQATT and CDR2 SNEGSKA (reference sequence). V was clipped by 5 bases and J by 4 bases; unmatched bases: 9. The CDR3 is 15 amino acids. The chain's CDR3 is CSAQKGAGGPDTQYF. The CDR3 coding sequence is TGCAGTGCTCAGAAGGGAGCGGGGGGGCCAGATACGCAGTATTTT.

This clonotype was counted many times. The chain uses TRBV13 and TRBJ1-5; possible D gene TRBD1, 5 bases. CDR1 is PRHDT and CDR2 is FYEKMQ in the germline V gene (reference sequence). Trimming stripped 2 bases from V and 3 bases from J, with 17 bases between. The CDR3 has 17 residues. CDR3 sequence: CASSLSAEGRNNQPQHF. The CDR3 DNA follows: TGTGCCAGCAGCTTATCCGCGGAGGGGAGGAACAATCAGCCCCAGCATTTT.

This clonotype was counted only a few times. V gene TRBV18 combines with J gene TRBJ2-1; D gene uncertain. The germline V gene has CDR1 KGHSH and CDR2 LQKENI. V shed 2 bases and J shed 0 bases, with 11 bases lying between them. The CDR3 totals 16 residues. CDR3 nucleotides: TGTGCCAGCTCACCAAATTCGCTGAGCTCCTACAATGAGCAGTTCTTC. Translating it yields CASSPNSLSSYNEQFF.

This clonotype was seen at least ten times. The chain employs TRBV6-6 and TRBJ2-7; possibly TRBD2 for D (5 bases). Germline V gene lookup returns CDR1 MNHNY and CDR2 SVGAGI (reference sequence). This CDR3 contains 14 residues. V was cut by 2 bases and J by 7 bases, with 15 bases left in between. CDR3 amino acids: CASSYELVGYEQYF. The CDR3, as DNA: TGTGCCAGCAGTTACGAACTAGTGGGCTATGAGCAGTACTTC.

This clonotype was detected ten times or more. The chain combines TRBV13 with TRBJ1-2, with D possibly matching TRBD1 (6 bases). The CDR3 contains 14 residues. The V gene lost 3 bases and the J gene lost 7 bases, with 15 bases spanning the gap. Germline lookup yields CDR1 PRHDT and CDR2 FYEKMQ (reference sequence). CDR3 nucleotides: TGTGCCAGCAGCTTTAATCGGGGGCGCGTTGGCTACACCTTC. Amino acids: CASSFNRGRVGYTF.

The chain is built from TRBV2 and TRBJ2-7; TRBD1 matches at 9 bases. J was trimmed by 1 base and V by 2 bases; bases with no gene match: 3. CDR1 and CDR2 (germline): SNHLY, FYNNEI. The CDR3 sequence is 15 residues long. DNA of the CDR3: TGTGCCAGCAGTGAATTTGGGACAGGGTCCTACGAGCAGTACTTC. Its translation is CASSEFGTGSYEQYF.

The sample holds a few counts of this clonotype. This chain joins TRBV3-1 and TRBJ2-7; possible D gene TRBD1, 5 bases. Germline CDR1 and CDR2: LGHDT and YNNKEL (reference sequence). Trimming cost V 1 base and J 3 bases, with 16 bases left between them. The CDR3 spans 16 residues. The CDR3 bases are TGTGCCAGCAGCCAAGGGGTTGGGGCAGCGAACTACGAGCAGTACTTC. It is translated as CASSQGVGAANYEQYF.

The chain carries TRBV29-1 and TRBJ1-1; D not resolved. CDR1 is SQVTM and CDR2 is ANQGSEA in the germline V gene. V lost 3 bases and J 5 bases, leaving 13 bases between the germline ends. The CDR3 covers 13 residues. This chain's CDR3 is CSVDFTGRTEAFF. The DNA of the CDR3 is TGCAGCGTTGATTTTACGGGGAGGACTGAAGCTTTCTTT.

At least ten counts were recorded for this clonotype. V is TRBV12-3 or TRBV12-4 and J is TRBJ1-2; D is uncertain. The ends were cut back, 6 bases at V and 2 bases at J, with 7 bases in the middle. CDR3 size: 12 residues. The CDR3 DNA follows: TGTGCCAGCAGAGAAGGGAACTATGGCTACACCTTC. The encoded protein is CASREGNYGYTF.

J is TRBJ1-1 and V is TRBV2; D perhaps matches TRBD1 (5 bases). The CDR3 is 14 residues long. V lost 8 bases to trimming and J lost 1 base, with 14 bases between them. The germline V gene encodes CDR1 SNHLY and CDR2 FYNNEI. This CDR3 is CASVGEVSNTEAFF. DNA of the CDR3: TGTGCCAGCGTGGGGGAGGTTTCGAACACTGAAGCTTTCTTT.

The chain employs TRBV9 and TRBJ2-2; D is uncertain. The V and J ends lost 0 bases and 7 bases respectively, with 10 bases between them. The CDR3 length is 14 residues. CDR1 SGDLS and CDR2 YYNGEE come from the germline V gene. The CDR3 loop is CASSVVLRGGELFF. CDR3 in DNA: TGTGCCAGCAGCGTAGTTCTCAGAGGCGGGGAGCTGTTTTTT.

This clonotype was seen at least ten times. This chain connects TRBV5-1 to TRBJ2-3; 11 bases match TRBD2. There are 16 residues in the CDR3. Germline V lookup: CDR1 SGHRS, CDR2 YFSETQ. Unmatched junction bases numbered 5, after V lost 3 bases and J lost 2 bases. CDR3 nucleotide sequence: TGCGCCAGCAGCTACGAACTAGCGGGAGACACAGATACGCAGTATTTT. It specifies CASSYELAGDTDTQYF.

The CDR3 protein is CASSSGTGPALPLHF. The CDR3 DNA sequence: TGTGCCAGCAGTTCAGGGACAGGCCCGGCTTTACCCCTCCACTTT. The chain uses TRBV12-3 or TRBV12-4 and TRBJ1-6; TRBD1 matches at 8 bases. Germline trimming cut 4 bases from V and 12 bases from J; bases unmatched to any gene: 11. This CDR3 is built from 15 residues.

The rearrangement joins TRBV10-3 to TRBJ2-7, with TRBD1 matching over 9 bases. The CDR3 is 16 residues long. V lost 6 bases and J lost 7; bases outside the gene matches: 16. The germline CDR1 and CDR2 sequences are ENHRY and SYGVKD. Here the CDR3 reads CAISPPGQGGFGEQYF. DNA of the CDR3: TGTGCCATCAGCCCTCCGGGACAGGGTGGTTTTGGGGAGCAGTACTTC.

The gene calls are TRBV20-1 and TRBJ2-1; TRBD2 matches at 8 bases. The CDR3 consists of 16 residues. V was clipped by 5 bases and J by 8 bases; unmatched bases: 17. Germline V gene data show CDR1 as DFQATT and CDR2 as SNEGSKA (reference sequence). The CDR3 DNA is TGCAGTGCTGCCCTCGTCGGGTCGGGAGGGCGGTATGAGCAGTTCTTC. This encodes CSAALVGSGGRYEQFF.

This clonotype was detected ten times or more. This chain links TRBV12-3 or TRBV12-4 with TRBJ2-5; D unclear. This CDR3 is built from 15 residues. V lost 7 bases, J lost 2 bases, and 17 bases lay in between. The CDR3 DNA sequence: TGTGCCAGCACCCTGCAGGTCGGCGCGCAAGAGACCCAGTACTTC. It encodes CASTLQVGAQETQYF.

J is TRBJ2-1 and V is TRBV19; D unclear. The CDR3 consists of 17 residues. The V and J ends lost 0 bases and 0 bases respectively, with 12 bases between them. Per germline, CDR1 LNHDA and CDR2 SQIVND (reference sequence). The CDR3 DNA sequence: TGTGCCAGTAGTATAGATCCAGGAACGGGCTCCTACAATGAGCAGTTCTTC. Its translation: CASSIDPGTGSYNEQFF. Based on the CDR3 plus reference TRBV19 and TRBJ2-1, the full variable domain is DGGITQSPKYLFRKEGQNVTLSCEQNLNHDAMYWYRQDPGQGLRLIYYSQIVNDFQKGDIAEGYSVSREKKESFPLTVTSAQKNPTAFYLCASSIDPGTGSYNEQFFGPGTRLTVL.